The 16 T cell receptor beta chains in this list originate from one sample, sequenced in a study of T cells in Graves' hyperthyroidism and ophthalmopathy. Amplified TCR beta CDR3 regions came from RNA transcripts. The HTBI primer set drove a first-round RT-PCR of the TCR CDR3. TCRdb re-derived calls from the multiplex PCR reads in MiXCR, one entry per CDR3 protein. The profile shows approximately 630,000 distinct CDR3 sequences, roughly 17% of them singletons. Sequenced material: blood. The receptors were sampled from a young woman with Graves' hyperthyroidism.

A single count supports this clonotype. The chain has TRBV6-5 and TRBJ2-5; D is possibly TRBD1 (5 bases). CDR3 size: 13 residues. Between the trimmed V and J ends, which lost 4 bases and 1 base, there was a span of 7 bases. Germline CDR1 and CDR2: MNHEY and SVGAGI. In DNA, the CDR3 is TGTGCCAGCAGTTGGGGCGGCCAAGAGACCCAGTACTTC. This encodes CASSWGGQETQYF.

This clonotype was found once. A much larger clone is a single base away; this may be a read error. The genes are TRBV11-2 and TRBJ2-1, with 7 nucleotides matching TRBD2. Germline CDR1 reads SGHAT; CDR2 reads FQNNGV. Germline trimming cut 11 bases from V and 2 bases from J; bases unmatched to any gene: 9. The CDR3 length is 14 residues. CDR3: CAGIEGGAYNEQFF. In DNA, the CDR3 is TGTGCCGGCATCGAGGGAGGGGCCTACAATGAGCAGTTCTTC.

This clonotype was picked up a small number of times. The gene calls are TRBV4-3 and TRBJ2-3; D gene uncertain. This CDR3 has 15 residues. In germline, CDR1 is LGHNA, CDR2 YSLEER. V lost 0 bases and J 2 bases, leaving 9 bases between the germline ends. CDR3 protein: CASSQDWVLTDTQYF. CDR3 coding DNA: TGCGCCAGCAGCCAAGATTGGGTTCTCACAGATACGCAGTATTTT.

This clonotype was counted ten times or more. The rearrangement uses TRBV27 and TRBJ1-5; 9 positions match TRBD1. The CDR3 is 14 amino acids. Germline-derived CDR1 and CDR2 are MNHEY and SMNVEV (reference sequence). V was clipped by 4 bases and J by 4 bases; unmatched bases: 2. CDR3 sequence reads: CASSSGQGNQPQHF. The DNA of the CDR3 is TGTGCCAGCAGTTCAGGACAGGGGAATCAGCCCCAGCATTTT.

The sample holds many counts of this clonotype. The DNA for the CDR3 is TGTGCCAGCAGCTTAGCAGGAGGGGTGAACACTGAAGCTTTCTTT. This codes for CASSLAGGVNTEAFF. The V call is TRBV11-3, the J call TRBJ1-1; D may be TRBD1 (5 bases). The germline V gene has CDR1 SGHNT and CDR2 YENEEA. Trimming pared 1 base from V and 0 bases from J, leaving 9 bases between. CDR3 size: 15 residues.

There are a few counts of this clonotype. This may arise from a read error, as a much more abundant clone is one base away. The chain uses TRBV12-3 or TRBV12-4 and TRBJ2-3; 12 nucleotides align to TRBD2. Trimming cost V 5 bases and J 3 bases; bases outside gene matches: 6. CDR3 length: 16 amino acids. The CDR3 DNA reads TGTGCCAGCAGTCCAAGGACTAGCGGGAAAACAGATACGCAGTATTTT. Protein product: CASSPRTSGKTDTQYF.

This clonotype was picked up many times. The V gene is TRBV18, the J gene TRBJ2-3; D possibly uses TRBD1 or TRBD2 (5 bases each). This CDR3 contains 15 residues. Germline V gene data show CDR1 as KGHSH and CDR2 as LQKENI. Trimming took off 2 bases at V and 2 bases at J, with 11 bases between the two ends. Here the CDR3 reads CASSPTMGVTDTQYF. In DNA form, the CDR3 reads TGTGCCAGCTCACCAACTATGGGGGTCACAGATACGCAGTATTTT. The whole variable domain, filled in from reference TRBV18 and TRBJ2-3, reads NAGVMQNPRHLVRRRGQEARLRCSPMKGHSHVYWYRQLPEEGLKFMVYLQKENIIDESGMPKERFSAEFPKEGPSILRIQQVVRGDSAAYFCASSPTMGVTDTQYFGPGTRLTVL.

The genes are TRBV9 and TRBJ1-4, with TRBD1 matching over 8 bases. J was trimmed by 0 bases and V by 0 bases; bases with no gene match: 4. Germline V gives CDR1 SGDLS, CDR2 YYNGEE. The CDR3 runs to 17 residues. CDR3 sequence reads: CASSVGDRGATNEKLFF. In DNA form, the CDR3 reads TGTGCCAGCAGCGTAGGAGACAGGGGTGCAACTAATGAAAAACTGTTTTTT.

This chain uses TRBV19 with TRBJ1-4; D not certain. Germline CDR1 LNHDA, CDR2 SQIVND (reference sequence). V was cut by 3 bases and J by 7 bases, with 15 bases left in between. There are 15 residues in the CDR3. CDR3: CASSIQQIASEKLFF. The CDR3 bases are TGTGCCAGTAGTATTCAACAGATAGCCTCTGAAAAACTGTTTTTT.

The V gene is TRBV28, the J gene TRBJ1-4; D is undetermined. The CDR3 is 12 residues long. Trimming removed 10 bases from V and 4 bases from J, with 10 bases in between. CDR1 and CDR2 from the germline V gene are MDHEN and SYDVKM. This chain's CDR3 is CATRQVNEKLFF. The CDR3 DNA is TGTGCCACCCGGCAAGTTAATGAAAAACTGTTTTTT.

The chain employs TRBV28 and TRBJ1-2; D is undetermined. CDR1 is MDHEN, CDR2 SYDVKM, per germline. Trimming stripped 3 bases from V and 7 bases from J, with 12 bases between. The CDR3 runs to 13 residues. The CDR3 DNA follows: TGTGCCAGCAGTTTGCCAGGTATTAGTGGCTACACCTTC. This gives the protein CASSLPGISGYTF.

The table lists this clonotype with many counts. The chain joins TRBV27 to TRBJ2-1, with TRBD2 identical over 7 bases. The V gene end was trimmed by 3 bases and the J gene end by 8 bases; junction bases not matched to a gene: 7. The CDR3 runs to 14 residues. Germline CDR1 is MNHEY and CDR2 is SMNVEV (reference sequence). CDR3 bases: TGTGCCAGCAGTTTCTTAGCGGGTAGGGATGAGCAGTTCTTC. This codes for CASSFLAGRDEQFF.

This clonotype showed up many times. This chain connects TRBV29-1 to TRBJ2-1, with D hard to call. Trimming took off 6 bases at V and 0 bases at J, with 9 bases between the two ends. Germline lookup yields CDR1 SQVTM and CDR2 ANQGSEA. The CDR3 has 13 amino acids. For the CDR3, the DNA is TGCAGCGTCTACGGCCTCTCCTACAATGAGCAGTTCTTC. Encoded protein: CSVYGLSYNEQFF.

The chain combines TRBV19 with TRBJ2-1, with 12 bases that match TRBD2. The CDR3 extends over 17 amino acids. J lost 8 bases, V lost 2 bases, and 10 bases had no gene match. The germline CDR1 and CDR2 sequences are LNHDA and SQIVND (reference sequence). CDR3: CASSIKDGGLAGYEQFF. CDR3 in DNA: TGTGCCAGTAGTATAAAAGATGGGGGACTAGCGGGTTATGAGCAGTTCTTC.

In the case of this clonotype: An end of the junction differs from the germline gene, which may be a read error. In DNA, the CDR3 is TGTGCCAGCAGCTTAGGAGGGACAGGGAACACTGAAGCTCTCTTT. Protein: CASSLGGTGNTEALF. The chain joins TRBV7-9 to TRBJ1-1; TRBD1 matches at 9 bases. CDR3 length: 15 amino acids. Germline V gene lookup returns CDR1 SEHNR and CDR2 FQNEAQ (reference sequence).

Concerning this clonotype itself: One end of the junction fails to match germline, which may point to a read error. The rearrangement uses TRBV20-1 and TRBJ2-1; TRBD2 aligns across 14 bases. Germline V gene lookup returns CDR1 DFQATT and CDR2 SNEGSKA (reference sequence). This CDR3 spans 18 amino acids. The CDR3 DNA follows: TGCAGTGCTAGACAGACTAGCGGGAGGGCCAGTACGTACAATGAGCGGTTCTTC. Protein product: CSARQTSGRASTYNERFF.